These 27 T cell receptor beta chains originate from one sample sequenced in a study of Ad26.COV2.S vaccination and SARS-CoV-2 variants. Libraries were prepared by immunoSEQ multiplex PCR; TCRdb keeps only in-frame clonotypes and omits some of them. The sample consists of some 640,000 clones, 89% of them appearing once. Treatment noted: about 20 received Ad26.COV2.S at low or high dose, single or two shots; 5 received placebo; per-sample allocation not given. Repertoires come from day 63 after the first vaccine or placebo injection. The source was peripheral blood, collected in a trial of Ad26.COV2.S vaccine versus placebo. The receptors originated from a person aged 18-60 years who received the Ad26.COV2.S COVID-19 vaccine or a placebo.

CDR3 in amino acids: CASSQVGGTGSPLHF. The CDR3 bases are TGTGCCAGCAGCCAAGTTGGGGGCACTGGGTCACCCCTCCACTTT. The V and J genes are TRBV3-1 (or the pseudogene TRBV3-2) and TRBJ1-6, with D tentatively TRBD1 (6 bases). The CDR3 covers 15 residues. V was shortened by 1 base and J by 10 bases, with 14 bases between the two germline ends. Germline values: CDR1 LGHDT, CDR2 YNNKEL (reference sequence).

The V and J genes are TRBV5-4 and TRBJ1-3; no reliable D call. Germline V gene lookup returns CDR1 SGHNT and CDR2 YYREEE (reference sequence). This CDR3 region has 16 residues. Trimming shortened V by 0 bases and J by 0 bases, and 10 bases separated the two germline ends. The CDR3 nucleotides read TGTGCCAGCAGCTTGGGAGCGGGCACCTCTGGAAACACCATATATTTT. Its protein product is CASSLGAGTSGNTIYF.

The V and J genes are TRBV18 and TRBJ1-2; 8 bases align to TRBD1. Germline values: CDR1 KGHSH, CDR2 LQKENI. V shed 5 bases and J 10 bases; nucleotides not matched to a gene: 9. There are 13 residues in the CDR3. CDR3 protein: CASSLDRAPDYTF. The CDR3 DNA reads TGTGCCAGCTCATTGGACAGGGCACCCGACTACACCTTC. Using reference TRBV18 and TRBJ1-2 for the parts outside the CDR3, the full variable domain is NAGVMQNPRHLVRRRGQEARLRCSPMKGHSHVYWYRQLPEEGLKFMVYLQKENIIDESGMPKERFSAEFPKEGPSILRIQQVVRGDSAAYFCASSLDRAPDYTFGSGTRLTVV.

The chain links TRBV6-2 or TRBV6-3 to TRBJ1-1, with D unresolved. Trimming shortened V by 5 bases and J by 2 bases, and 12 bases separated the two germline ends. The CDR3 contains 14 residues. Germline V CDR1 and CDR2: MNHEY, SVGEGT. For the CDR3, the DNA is TGTGCCAGCAGTATCCGGGCGGCAAACACTGAAGCTTTCTTT. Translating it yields CASSIRAANTEAFF.

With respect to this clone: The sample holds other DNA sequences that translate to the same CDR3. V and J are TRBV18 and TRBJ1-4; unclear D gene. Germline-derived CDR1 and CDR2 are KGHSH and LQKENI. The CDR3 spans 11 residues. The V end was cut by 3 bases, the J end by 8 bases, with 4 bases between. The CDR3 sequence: CASSPGEKLFF. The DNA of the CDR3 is TGTGCCAGCTCACCGGGGGAAAAACTGTTTTTT.

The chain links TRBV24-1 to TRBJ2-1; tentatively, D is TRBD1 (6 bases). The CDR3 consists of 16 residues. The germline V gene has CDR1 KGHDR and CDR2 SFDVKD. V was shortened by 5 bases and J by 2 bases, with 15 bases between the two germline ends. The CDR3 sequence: CATSVSGQFTYNEQFF. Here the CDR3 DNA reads TGTGCCACCAGTGTTTCAGGACAGTTTACCTACAATGAGCAGTTCTTC.

The CDR3 sequence is CASRPDRNYGYTF. CDR3 nucleotides: TGTGCCAGCAGACCGGACAGGAACTATGGCTACACCTTC. The rearrangement links TRBV27 to TRBJ1-2, with TRBD1 matching 7 bases. The CDR3 runs 13 residues. Germline assignment: CDR1 MNHEY and CDR2 SMNVEV (reference sequence). The V segment lost 6 bases and the J segment 2 bases; nucleotides outside the gene matches: 3.

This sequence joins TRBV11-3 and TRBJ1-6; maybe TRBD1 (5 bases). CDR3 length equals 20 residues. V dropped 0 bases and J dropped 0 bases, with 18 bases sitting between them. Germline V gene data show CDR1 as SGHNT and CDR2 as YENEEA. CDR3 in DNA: TGTGCCAGCAGCTTAGATATGTTCCCCCAGGGAAGCTCCTATAATTCACCCCTCCACTTT. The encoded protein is CASSLDMFPQGSSYNSPLHF.

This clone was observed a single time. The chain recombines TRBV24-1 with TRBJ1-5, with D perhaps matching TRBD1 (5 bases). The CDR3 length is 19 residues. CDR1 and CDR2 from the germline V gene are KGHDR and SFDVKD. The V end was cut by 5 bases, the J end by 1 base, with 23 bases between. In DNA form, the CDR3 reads TGTGCCACCAGTGTAGCGGAAGGGGCGCGGACGAAGAGCAATCAGCCCCAGCATTTT. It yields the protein CATSVAEGARTKSNQPQHF.

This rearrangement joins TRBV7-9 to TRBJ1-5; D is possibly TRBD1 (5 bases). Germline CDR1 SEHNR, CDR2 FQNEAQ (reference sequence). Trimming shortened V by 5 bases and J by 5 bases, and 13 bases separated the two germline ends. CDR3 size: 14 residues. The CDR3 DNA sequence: TGTGCCAGCAGCCCAGGGAATAGAGATCAGCCCCAGCATTTT. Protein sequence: CASSPGNRDQPQHF.

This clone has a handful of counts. CDR3 protein: CASISWGGQGTDTQYF. Here the CDR3 DNA reads TGTGCCAGCATCTCTTGGGGGGGACAGGGAACAGATACGCAGTATTTT. The genes are TRBV5-5 and TRBJ2-3; 9 bases map to TRBD1. Germline V gene data show CDR1 as SGHKS and CDR2 as YYEKEE (reference sequence). The J segment lost 3 bases and the V segment lost 6 bases, leaving 11 bases of the junction unmatched. CDR3 length: 16 residues.

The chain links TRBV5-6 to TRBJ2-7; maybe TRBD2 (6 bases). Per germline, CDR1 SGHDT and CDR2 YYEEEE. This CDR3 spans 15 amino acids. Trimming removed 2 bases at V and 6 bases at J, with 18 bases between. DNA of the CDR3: TGTGCCAGCAGCTTAACGGGGGAGCCTCCGAGCGAGCAGTACTTC. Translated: CASSLTGEPPSEQYF.

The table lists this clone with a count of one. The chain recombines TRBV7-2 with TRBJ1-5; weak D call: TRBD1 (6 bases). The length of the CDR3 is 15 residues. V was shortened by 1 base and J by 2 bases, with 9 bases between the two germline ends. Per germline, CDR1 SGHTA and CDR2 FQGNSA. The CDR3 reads CASSLVAGGNQPQHF. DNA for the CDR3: TGTGCCAGCAGCTTAGTGGCAGGGGGCAATCAGCCCCAGCATTTT. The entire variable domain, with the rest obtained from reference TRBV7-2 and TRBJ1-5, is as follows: GAGVSQSPSNKVTEKGKDVELRCDPISGHTALYWYRQSLGQGLEFLIYFQGNSAPDKSGLPSDRFSAERTGGSVSTLTIQRTQQEDSAVYLCASSLVAGGNQPQHFGDGTRLSIL.

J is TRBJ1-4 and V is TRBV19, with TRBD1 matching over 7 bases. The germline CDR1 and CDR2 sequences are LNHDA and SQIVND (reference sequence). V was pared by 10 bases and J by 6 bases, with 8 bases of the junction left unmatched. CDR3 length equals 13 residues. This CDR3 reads CATAQGPYEKLFF. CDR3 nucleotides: TGTGCCACTGCACAGGGGCCTTATGAAAAACTGTTTTTT.

The CDR3 reads CASSQRVAGGRTGELFF. In DNA form, the CDR3 reads TGTGCCAGCAGCCAACGAGTAGCGGGGGGGCGTACCGGGGAGCTGTTTTTT. The genes are TRBV7-8 and TRBJ2-2; TRBD2 agrees at 11 bases. The CDR3 has 17 residues. The germline V gene encodes CDR1 SGHVS and CDR2 FQNEAQ. V dropped 5 bases and J dropped 5; count of bases not matched to a gene: 10.

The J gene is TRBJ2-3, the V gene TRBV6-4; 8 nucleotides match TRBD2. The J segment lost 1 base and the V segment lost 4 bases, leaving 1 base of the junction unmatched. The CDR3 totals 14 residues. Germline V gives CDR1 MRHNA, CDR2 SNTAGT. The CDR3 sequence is CASSVSGGTDTQYF. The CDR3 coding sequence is TGTGCCAGCAGTGTTAGCGGGGGCACAGATACGCAGTATTTT.

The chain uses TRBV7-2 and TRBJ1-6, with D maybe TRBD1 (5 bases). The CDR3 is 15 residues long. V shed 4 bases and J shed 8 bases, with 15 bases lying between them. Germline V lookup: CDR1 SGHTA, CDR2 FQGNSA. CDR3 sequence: CASSYSGTTYSPLHF. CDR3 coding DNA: TGTGCCAGCAGCTATTCAGGGACGACGTATTCACCCCTCCACTTT.

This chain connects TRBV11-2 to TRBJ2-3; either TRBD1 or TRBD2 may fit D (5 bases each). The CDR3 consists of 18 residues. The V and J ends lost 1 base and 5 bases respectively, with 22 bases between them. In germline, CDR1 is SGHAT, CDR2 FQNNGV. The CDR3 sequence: CASSLVPSGFGIGDTQYF. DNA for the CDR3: TGTGCCAGCAGCTTAGTGCCCTCAGGGTTCGGGATCGGAGATACGCAGTATTTT.

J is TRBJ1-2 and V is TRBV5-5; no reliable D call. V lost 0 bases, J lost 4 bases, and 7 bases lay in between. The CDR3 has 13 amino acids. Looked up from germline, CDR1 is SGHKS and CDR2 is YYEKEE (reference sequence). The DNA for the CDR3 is TGTGCCAGCAGCTTGGAGCAGACCTATGGCTACACCTTC. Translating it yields CASSLEQTYGYTF.

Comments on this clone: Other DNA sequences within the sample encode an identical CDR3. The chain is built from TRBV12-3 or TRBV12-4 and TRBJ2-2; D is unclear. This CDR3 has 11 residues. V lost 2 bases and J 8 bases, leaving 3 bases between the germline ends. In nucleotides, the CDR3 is TGTGCCAGCAGTTTATTGGGGGAGCTGTTTTTT. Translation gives CASSLLGELFF.

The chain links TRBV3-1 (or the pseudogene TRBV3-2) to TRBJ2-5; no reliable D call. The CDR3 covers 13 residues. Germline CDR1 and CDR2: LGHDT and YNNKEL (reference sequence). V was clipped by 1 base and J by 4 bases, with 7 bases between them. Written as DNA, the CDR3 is TGTGCCAGCAGCCAAGTTCAGTTAGAGACCCAGTACTTC. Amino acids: CASSQVQLETQYF.

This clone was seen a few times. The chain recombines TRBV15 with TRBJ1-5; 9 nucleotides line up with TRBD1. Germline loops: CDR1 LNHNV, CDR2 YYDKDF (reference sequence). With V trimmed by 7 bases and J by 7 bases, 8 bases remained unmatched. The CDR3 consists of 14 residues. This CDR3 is CATTRDRVEQPQHF. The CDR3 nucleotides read TGTGCCACCACCCGGGACAGGGTGGAACAGCCCCAGCATTTT.

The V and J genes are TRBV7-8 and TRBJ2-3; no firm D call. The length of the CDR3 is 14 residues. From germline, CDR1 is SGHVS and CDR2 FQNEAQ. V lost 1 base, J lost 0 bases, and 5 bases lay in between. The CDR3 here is CASSLVASTDTQYF. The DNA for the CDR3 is TGTGCCAGCAGCTTAGTTGCGAGCACAGATACGCAGTATTTT. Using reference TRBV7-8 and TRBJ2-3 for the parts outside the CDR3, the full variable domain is GAGVSQSPRYKVAKRGQDVALRCDPISGHVSLFWYQQALGQGPEFLTYFQNEAQLDKSGLPSDRFFAERPEGSVSTLKIQRTQQEDSAVYLCASSLVASTDTQYFGPGTRLTVL.

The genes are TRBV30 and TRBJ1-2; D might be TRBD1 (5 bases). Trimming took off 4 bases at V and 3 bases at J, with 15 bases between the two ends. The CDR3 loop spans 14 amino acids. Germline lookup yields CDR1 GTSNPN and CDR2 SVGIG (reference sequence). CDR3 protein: CAWTPTGTHYGYTF. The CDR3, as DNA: TGTGCCTGGACCCCAACCGGGACTCACTATGGCTACACCTTC.

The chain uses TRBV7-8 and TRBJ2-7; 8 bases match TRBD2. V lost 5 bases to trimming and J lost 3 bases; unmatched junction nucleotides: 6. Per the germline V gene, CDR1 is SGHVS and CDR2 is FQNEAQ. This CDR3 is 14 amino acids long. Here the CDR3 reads CASSTSGLHYEQYF. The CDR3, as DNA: TGTGCCAGCAGCACTAGCGGTCTCCACTACGAGCAGTACTTC.

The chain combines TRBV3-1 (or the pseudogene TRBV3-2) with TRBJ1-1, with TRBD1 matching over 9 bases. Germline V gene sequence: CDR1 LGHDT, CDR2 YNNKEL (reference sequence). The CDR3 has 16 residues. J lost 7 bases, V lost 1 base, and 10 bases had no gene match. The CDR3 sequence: CASSQAPDRGPHEAFF. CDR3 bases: TGTGCCAGCAGCCAAGCCCCGGACAGGGGTCCTCATGAAGCTTTCTTT.

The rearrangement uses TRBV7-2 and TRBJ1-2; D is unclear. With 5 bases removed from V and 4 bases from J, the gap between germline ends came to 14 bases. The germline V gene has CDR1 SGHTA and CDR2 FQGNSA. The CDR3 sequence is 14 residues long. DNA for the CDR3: TGTGCCAGCAGCCCATTCGACACAGTCTATGGCTACACCTTC. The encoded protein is CASSPFDTVYGYTF.